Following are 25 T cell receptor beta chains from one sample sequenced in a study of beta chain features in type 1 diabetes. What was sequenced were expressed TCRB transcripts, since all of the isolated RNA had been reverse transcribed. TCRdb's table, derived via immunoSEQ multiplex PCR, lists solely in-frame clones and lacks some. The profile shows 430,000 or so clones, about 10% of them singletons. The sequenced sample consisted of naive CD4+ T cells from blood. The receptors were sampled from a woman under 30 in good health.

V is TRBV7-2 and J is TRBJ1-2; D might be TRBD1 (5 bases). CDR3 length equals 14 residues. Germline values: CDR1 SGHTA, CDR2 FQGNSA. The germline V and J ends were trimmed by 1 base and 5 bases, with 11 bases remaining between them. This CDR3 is CASSLVAGQYGYTF. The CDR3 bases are TGTGCCAGCAGCTTAGTGGCGGGGCAGTATGGCTACACCTTC.

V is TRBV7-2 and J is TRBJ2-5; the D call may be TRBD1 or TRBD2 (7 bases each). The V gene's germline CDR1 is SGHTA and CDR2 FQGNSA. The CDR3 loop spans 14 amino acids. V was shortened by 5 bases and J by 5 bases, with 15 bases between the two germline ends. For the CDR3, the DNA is TGTGCCAGCAGCGCCCACAGGGGAGGGGAGACCCAGTACTTC. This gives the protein CASSAHRGGETQYF.

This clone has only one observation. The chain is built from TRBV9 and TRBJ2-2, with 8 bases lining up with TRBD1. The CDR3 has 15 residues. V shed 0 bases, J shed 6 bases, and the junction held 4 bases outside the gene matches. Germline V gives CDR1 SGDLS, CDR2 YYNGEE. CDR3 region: CASSVEDRVAGELFF. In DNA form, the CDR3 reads TGTGCCAGCAGCGTAGAGGACAGGGTAGCCGGGGAGCTGTTTTTT.

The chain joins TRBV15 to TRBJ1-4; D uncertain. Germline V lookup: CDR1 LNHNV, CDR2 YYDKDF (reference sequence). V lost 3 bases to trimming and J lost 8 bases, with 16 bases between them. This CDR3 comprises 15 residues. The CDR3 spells CATSRPRTLEEKLFF. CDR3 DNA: TGTGCCACCAGCAGGCCCAGGACCCTTGAGGAAAAACTGTTTTTT.

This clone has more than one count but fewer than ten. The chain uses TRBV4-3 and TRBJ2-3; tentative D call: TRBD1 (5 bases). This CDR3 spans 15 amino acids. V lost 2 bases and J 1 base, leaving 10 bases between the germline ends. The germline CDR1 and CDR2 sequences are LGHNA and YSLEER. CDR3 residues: CASSQTPRGTDTQYF. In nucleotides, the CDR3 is TGCGCCAGCAGCCAAACCCCCAGGGGCACAGATACGCAGTATTTT.

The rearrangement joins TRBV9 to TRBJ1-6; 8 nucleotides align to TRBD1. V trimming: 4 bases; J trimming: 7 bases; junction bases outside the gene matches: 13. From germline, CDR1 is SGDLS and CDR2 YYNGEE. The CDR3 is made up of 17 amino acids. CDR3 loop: CASSNPKTGTGNSPLHF. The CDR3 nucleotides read TGTGCCAGCAGCAACCCTAAGACCGGGACAGGAAATTCACCCCTCCACTTT.

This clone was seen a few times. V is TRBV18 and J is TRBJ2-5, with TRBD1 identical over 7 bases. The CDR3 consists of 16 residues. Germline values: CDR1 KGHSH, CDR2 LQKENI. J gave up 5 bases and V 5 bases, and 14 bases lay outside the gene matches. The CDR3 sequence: CASSSSRAGGIETQYF. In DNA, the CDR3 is TGTGCCAGCTCATCCTCCCGGGCAGGGGGTATCGAGACCCAGTACTTC.

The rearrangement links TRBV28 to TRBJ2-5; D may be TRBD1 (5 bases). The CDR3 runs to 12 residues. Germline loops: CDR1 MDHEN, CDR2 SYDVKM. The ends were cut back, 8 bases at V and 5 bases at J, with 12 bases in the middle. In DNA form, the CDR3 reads TGTGCCAGCTGTAGGGGTCGGGAGACCCAGTACTTC. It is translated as CASCRGRETQYF.

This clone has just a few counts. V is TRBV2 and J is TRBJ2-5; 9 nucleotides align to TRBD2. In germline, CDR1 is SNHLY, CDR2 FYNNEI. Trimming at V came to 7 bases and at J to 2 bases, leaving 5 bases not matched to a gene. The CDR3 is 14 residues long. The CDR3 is CASIRLAGQETQYF. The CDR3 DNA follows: TGTGCCAGCATTCGGCTAGCGGGACAAGAGACCCAGTACTTC.

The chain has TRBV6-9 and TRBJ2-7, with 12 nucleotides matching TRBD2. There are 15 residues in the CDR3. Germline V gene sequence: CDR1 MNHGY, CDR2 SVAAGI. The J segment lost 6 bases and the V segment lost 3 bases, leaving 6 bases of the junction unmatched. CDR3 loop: CASSYGLAGRGEQYV. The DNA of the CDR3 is TGTGCCAGCAGTTACGGACTAGCGGGGCGAGGCGAGCAGTACGTC.

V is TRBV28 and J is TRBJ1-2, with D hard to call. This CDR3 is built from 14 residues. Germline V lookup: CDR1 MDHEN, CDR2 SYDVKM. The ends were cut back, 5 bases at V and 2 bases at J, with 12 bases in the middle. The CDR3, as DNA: TGTGCCAGCAGTGGGCGACGGAACAACTATGGCTACACCTTC. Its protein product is CASSGRRNNYGYTF.

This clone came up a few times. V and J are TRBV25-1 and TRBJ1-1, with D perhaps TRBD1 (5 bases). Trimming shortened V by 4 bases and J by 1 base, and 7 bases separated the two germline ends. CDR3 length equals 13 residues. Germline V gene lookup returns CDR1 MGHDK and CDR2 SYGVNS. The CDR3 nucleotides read TGTGCCAGCAGTGTCCAGGGGAACACTGAAGCTTTCTTT. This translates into CASSVQGNTEAFF.

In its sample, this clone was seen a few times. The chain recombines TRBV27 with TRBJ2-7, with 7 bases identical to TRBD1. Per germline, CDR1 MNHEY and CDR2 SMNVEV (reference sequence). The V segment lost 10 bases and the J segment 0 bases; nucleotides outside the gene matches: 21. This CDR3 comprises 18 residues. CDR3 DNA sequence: TGTGCCACCAACCCCGGCCCGAGACAGGGCCTATTCTCCTACGAGCAGTACTTC. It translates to CATNPGPRQGLFSYEQYF.

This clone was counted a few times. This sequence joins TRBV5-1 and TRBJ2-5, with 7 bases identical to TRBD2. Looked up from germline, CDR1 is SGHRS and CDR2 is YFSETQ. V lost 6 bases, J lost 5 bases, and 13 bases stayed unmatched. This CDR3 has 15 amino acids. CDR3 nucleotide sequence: TGCGCCAGCAAGTTGGGGGGAGGGCCGACGGAGACCCAGTACTTC. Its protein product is CASKLGGGPTETQYF.

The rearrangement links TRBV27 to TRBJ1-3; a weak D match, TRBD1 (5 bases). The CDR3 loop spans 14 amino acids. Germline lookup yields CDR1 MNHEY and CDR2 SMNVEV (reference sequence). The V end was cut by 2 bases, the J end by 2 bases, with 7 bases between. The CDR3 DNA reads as TGTGCCAGCAGTTTACGGGGACCTGGAAACACCATATATTTT. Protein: CASSLRGPGNTIYF.

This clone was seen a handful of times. CDR3 coding DNA: TGTGCCAGCAGTGGGGGCGGGGTAGGGGCCAACGTCCTGACTTTC. Protein: CASSGGGVGANVLTF. V gene TRBV28 combines with J gene TRBJ2-6; D may match TRBD1 or TRBD2 (6 bases each). Germline values: CDR1 MDHEN, CDR2 SYDVKM. The CDR3 has 15 amino acids. Between the trimmed V and J ends, which lost 5 bases and 4 bases, there was a span of 12 bases.

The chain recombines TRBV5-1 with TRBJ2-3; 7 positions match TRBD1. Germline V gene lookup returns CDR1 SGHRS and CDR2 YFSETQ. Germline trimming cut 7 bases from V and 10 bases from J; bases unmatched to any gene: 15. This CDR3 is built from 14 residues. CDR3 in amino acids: CASQLQGPEKAQYF. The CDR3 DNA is TGCGCCAGCCAATTACAGGGGCCTGAGAAGGCGCAGTATTTT. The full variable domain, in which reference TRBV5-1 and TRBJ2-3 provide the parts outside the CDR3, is KAGVTQTPRYLIKTRGQQVTLSCSPISGHRSVSWYQQTPGQGLQFLFEYFSETQRNKGNFPGRFSGRQFSNSRSEMNVSTLELGDSALYLCASQLQGPEKAQYFGPGTRLTVL.

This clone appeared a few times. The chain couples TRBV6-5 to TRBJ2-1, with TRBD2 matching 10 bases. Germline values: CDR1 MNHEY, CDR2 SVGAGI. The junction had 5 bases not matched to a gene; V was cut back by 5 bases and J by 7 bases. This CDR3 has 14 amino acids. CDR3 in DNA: TGTGCCAGCAGTACCGGGACTAGCGTGAATGAGCAGTTCTTC. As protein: CASSTGTSVNEQFF.

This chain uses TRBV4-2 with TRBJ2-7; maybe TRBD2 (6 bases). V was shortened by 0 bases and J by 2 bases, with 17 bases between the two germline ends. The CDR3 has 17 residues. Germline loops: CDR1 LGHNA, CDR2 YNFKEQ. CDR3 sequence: CASSQDAGSAPAYEQYF. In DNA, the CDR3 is TGTGCCAGCAGCCAAGATGCGGGAAGCGCACCCGCCTACGAGCAGTACTTC.

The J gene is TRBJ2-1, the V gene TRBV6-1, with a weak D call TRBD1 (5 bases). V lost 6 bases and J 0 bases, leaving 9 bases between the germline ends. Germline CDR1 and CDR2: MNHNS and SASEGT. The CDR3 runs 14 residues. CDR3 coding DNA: TGTGCCAGCAGCCCCAGGGACTCCTACAATGAGCAGTTCTTC. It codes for CASSPRDSYNEQFF.

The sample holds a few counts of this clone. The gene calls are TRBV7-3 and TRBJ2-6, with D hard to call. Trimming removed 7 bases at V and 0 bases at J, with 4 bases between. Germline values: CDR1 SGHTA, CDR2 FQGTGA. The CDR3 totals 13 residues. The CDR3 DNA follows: TGTGCCAGCACTGCCTCTGGGGCCAACGTCCTGACTTTC. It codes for CASTASGANVLTF.

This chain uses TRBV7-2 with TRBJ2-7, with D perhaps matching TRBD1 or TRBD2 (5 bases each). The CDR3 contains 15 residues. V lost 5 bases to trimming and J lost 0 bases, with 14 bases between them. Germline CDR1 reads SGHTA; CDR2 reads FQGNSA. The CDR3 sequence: CASSPTAGGSYEQYF. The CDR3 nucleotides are TGTGCCAGCAGCCCGACAGCTGGGGGCTCCTACGAGCAGTACTTC.

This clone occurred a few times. The CDR3 spells CASSQSLKNQPQHF. CDR3 DNA: TGCGCCAGCAGTCAATCGTTGAAGAATCAGCCCCAGCATTTT. This rearrangement joins TRBV23-1 to TRBJ1-5; D is ambiguous. TRBV23-1 is classed as an ORF, of uncertain function. Trimming removed 0 bases from V and 4 bases from J, with 7 bases in between. The CDR3 sequence is 14 residues long.

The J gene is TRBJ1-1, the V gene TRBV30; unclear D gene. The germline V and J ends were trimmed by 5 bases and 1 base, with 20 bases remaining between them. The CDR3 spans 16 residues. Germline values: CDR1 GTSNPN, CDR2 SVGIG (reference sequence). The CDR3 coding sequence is TGTGCCTGGCAGTTGGCAGCCGGTTATAGGAACACTGAAGCTTTCTTT. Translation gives CAWQLAAGYRNTEAFF.

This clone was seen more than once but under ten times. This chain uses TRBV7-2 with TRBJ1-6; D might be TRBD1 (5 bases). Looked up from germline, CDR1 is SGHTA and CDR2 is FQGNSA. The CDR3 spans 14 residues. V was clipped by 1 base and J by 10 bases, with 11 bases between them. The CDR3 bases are TGTGCCAGCAGCTTAGAGGGCAGGGTATCACCCCTCCACTTT. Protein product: CASSLEGRVSPLHF.